One and the same sample provided the 4 T cell receptor beta chains below, sequenced in a study of blood T cells in healthy people across ages. Then a second PCR, running roughly 7 to 12 cycles, was carried out with a sample-barcoded 5' primer and a J-beta primer mix. TCRdb reprocessed the 5' RACE reads via MiXCR and lists one record per CDR3 protein. The table has hundreds of thousands of distinct CDR3 sequences, 49% seen once. The sequenced sample was blood. These receptors came from a woman in her sixties in good health.

This chain uses TRBV6-2 or TRBV6-3 with TRBJ2-7; either TRBD1 or TRBD2 may supply D (6 bases each). Trimming cost V 2 bases and J 3 bases, with 14 bases left between them. Looked up from germline, CDR1 is MNHEY and CDR2 is SVGEGT. This CDR3 is 15 amino acids long. The CDR3 region is CASSYQGRMHYEQYF. The CDR3 nucleotides are TGTGCCAGCAGTTACCAGGGGAGGATGCACTACGAGCAGTACTTC.

The chain is built from TRBV7-2 and TRBJ2-1; D is unclear. CDR1 is SGHTA and CDR2 is FQGNSA in the germline V gene. This CDR3 region has 13 residues. V lost 4 bases to trimming and J lost 10 bases, with 14 bases between them. The CDR3 DNA sequence: TGTGCCAGCAGCTCTCGAAGCTCCTACGAGCAGTTCTTC. Translating it yields CASSSRSSYEQFF.

At least ten counts were recorded for this clonotype. The rearrangement uses TRBV27 and TRBJ2-3; tentatively, D is TRBD2 (5 bases). Germline V lookup: CDR1 MNHEY, CDR2 SMNVEV (reference sequence). V was trimmed by 5 bases and J by 3 bases, leaving 15 bases between them. The CDR3 sequence is 15 residues long. The CDR3 spells CASSPLRAGTDTQYF. DNA for the CDR3: TGTGCCAGCAGTCCCCTGAGGGCCGGGACAGATACGCAGTATTTT.

The chain employs TRBV5-1 and TRBJ2-3; the D gene is possibly TRBD1 (7 bases). The CDR3 loop spans 15 amino acids. Germline CDR1 reads SGHRS; CDR2 reads YFSETQ. Deletions cut 4 bases from V and 5 bases from J, with 17 bases between. As DNA, the CDR3 is TGCGCCAGCAGCAGTGGGACTTGGACAGGAGATACGCAGTATTTT. Its translation: CASSSGTWTGDTQYF. Using reference TRBV5-1 and TRBJ2-3 for the parts outside the CDR3, the full variable domain is KAGVTQTPRYLIKTRGQQVTLSCSPISGHRSVSWYQQTPGQGLQFLFEYFSETQRNKGNFPGRFSGRQFSNSRSEMNVSTLELGDSALYLCASSSGTWTGDTQYFGPGTRLTVL.